Listed below are T cell receptor beta chains from one sample, sequenced in a study of blood T cells in healthy people across ages. Each CDR3 protein gets one entry after TCRdb re-called the 5' RACE reads with MiXCR. The table shows approximately 1,100,000 distinct CDR3 sequences, with roughly 45% occurring only once. Sequencing used blood. These receptors were collected from a woman aged 55 to 70 in good health. CDR3s include the opening cysteine and the closing phenylalanine or tryptophan. D genes are given only for firm matches. Some rows have no size entry. The others give once, few or many, or a class for an expanded clone.

- | TRBJ2-7 | TRBV6-5 | - | TGTGCCAGCAGCCCCCCTAGCACAAGCTCCTACGAGCAGTACTTC | CASSPPSTSSYEQYF
many | TRBJ2-4 | TRBV20-1 | TRBD2 | TGCAGTGCTTTAGCGGGAGGTAGAAACATTCAGTACTTC | CSALAGGRNIQYF
- | TRBJ1-2 | TRBV20-1 | TRBD1 | TGCAGTGCTATGGACAGGGAGGCAGGTGGCTACACCTTC | CSAMDREAGGYTF
- | TRBJ2-3 | TRBV27 | - | TGTGCCGGCAGTTTATCCGGGGATACGCAGTATTTT | CAGSLSGDTQYF
once | TRBJ2-3 | TRBV12-3/TRBV12-4 | TRBD2 | TGTGCCAGCAGAAGACTAGCGGGAGTTAGCACAGATACGCAGTATTTT | CASRRLAGVSTDTQYF
- | TRBJ2-5 | TRBV27 | - | TGTGCCAGCAGACCCGACAGGATCCAAGAGACCCAGTACTTC | CASRPDRIQETQYF
- | TRBJ2-5 | TRBV10-3 | - | TGTGCCATCAGTTCCGGGGTCCAAGAGACCCAGTACTTC | CAISSGVQETQYF
few | TRBJ2-7 | TRBV2 | - | TGTGCCAGTGATGACGGGAGTGAGTACGAGCAGTACTTC | CASDDGSEYEQYF
few | TRBJ2-5 | TRBV12-3/TRBV12-4 | - | TGTGCCAGCAGTTCCAGGGACGGGGTCCTCCAAGAGACCCAGTACTTC | CASSSRDGVLQETQYF
- | TRBJ2-7 | TRBV7-9 | - | TGTGCCAGCAGCCCCGGAAGGTCCGGCGAGCAGTACTTC | CASSPGRSGEQYF
- | TRBJ2-2 | TRBV7-8 | - | TGTGCCATCCCTATTAAGGGGCAGGACACCGGGGAGCTGTTTTTT | CAIPIKGQDTGELFF
few | TRBJ2-3 | TRBV25-1 | - | TGTGCCAGCAGTATTACAGCTACAGATACGCAGTATTTT | CASSITATDTQYF
- | TRBJ1-2 | TRBV24-1 | TRBD1 | TGTGCCACCAGTGCGACAGGGGAGGGAGGCTACACCTTC | CATSATGEGGYTF
- | TRBJ1-6 | TRBV6-5 | - | TGTGCCAGCAGTTACGGTTCCGGACACAATTCACCCCTCCACTTT | CASSYGSGHNSPLHF
- | TRBJ1-2 | TRBV9 | - | TGTGCCAGCAGCGGTGGGGGGGAGGACTATGGCTACACCTTC | CASSGGGEDYGYTF
- | TRBJ2-1 | TRBV28 | TRBD2 | TGTGCCAGCAGTTTATCGGCTAGCGGGAGTTCTGAGCAGTTCTTC | CASSLSASGSSEQFF
- | TRBJ2-2 | TRBV5-6 | - | TGTGCCAGCAGCTACGGGACCGCCACCGGGGAGCTGTTTTTT | CASSYGTATGELFF
many | TRBJ2-7 | TRBV28 | - | TGTGCCAGCAGCTCGGACCCCTACGAGCAGTACTTC | CASSSDPYEQYF
once | TRBJ2-1 | TRBV3-1 | TRBD2 | TGTGCCAGCAGCCAGGCTAGCGGGAGGGCCTACAATGAGCAGTTCTTC | CASSQASGRAYNEQFF
- | TRBJ2-3 | TRBV12-3/TRBV12-4 | - | TGTGCCAGTATACGTGGAAGCACAGATACGCAGTATTTT | CASIRGSTDTQYF
- | TRBJ2-5 | TRBV20-1 | - | TGCAGTGCCACATTAGTCGATCAGACCCAGTACTTC | CSATLVDQTQYF
many | TRBJ2-5 | TRBV20-1 | TRBD1 | TGCAGCGGACAGGGCCAGGGGACCCAGTACTTC | CSGQGQGTQYF
few | TRBJ1-4 | TRBV5-1 | - | TGCGCCAGCAGCTTGATCGGGGGAACTAATGAAAAACTGTTTTTT | CASSLIGGTNEKLFF
- | TRBJ2-5 | TRBV5-6 | - | TGTGCCAGCAGCTTAGGGACATGTGAGACCCAGTACTTC | CASSLGTCETQYF
- | TRBJ2-1 | TRBV20-1 | TRBD2 | TGCAGTGCTGGAGAGGGACTAGCGGGAGTTGAGCAGTTCTTC | CSAGEGLAGVEQFF
- | TRBJ2-1 | TRBV18 | - | TGTGCCAGCTCACCAGGGCCAACCGGTGAGAGGTTCTTC | CASSPGPTGERFF
few | TRBJ1-2 | TRBV12-3/TRBV12-4 | TRBD1 | TGTGCCAGCAGTTTAGTGGGGACAGGTCACCTCGACGGCTACACCTTC | CASSLVGTGHLDGYTF
few | TRBJ2-5 | TRBV2 | TRBD2 | TGTGCCAGCCGAGATGGGACTAGCGGGTTGATCGCCCAGTACTTC | CASRDGTSGLIAQYF
few | TRBJ2-1 | TRBV20-1 | TRBD2 | TGCAGTGCTTCACTGGGGGGGAGTACGACAAGTGAGCAGTTCTTC | CSASLGGSTTSEQFF
- | TRBJ2-7 | TRBV6-6 | - | TGTGCCAGCAGAAAAACGGGGGTACACGAGCAGTACTTC | CASRKTGVHEQYF
few | TRBJ2-3 | TRBV11-2 | - | TGTGCCAGCAGCTTATTGCCCTCGGCGGGACCTAGCACAGATACGCAGTATTTT | CASSLLPSAGPSTDTQYF
- | TRBJ2-1 | TRBV27 | - | TGTGCCAGCAGTTTCCGGACTGCTAATGAGCAGTTCTTC | CASSFRTANEQFF
few | TRBJ1-5 | TRBV18 | - | TGTGCCAGCCATCACCCGGGGAAAAATCAGCCCCAGCATTTT | CASHHPGKNQPQHF
- | TRBJ2-6 | TRBV20-1 | TRBD1 | TGCAGTGCCTACTACCCGGACAGGGCCGGGGCCAACGTCCTGACTTTC | CSAYYPDRAGANVLTF
- | TRBJ1-2 | TRBV30 | TRBD1 | TGTGCCTGGAGTGAAGAGACAGGGTTGTATGGCTACACCTTC | CAWSEETGLYGYTF